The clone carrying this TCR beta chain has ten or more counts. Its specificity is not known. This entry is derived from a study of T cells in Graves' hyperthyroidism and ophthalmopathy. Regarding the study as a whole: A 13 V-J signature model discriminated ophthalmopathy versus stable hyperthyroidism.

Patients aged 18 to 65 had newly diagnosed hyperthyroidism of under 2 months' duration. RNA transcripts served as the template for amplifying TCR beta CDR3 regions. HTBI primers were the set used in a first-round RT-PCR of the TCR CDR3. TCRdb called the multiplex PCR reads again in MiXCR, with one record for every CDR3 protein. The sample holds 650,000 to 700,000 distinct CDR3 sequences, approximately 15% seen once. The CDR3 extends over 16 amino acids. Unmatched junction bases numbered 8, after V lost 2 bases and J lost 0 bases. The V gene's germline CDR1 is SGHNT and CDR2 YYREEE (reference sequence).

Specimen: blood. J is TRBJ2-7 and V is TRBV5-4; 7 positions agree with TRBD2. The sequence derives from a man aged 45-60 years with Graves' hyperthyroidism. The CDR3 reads CASSLFETSSSYEQYF. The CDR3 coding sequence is TGTGCCAGCAGCTTATTTGAGACTAGCAGCTCCTACGAGCAGTACTTC.